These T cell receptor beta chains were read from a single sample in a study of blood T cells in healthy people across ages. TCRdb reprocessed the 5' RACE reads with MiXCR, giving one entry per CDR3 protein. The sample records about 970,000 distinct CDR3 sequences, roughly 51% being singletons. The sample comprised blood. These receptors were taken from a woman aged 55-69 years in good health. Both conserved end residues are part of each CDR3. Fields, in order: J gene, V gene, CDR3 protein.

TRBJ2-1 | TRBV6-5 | CASSSGLAGIDEQFF
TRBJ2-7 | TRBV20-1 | CSAQRGTSGRAEQYF
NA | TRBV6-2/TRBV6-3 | CASRLAGDPSYNEQYF
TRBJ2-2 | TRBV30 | CAWSGSRTAANTGELFF
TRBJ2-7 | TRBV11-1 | CASSHRNSGAYEQYF
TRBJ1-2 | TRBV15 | CATSSGTPRYGYTF
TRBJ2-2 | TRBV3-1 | CASSQDSRNTGELFF
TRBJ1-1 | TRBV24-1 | CATSAADTEAFF
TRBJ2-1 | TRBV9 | CASTLGAASGNEQFF
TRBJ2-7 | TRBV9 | CASSVELGGKQYF
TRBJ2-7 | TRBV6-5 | CASSYAGYEQYF
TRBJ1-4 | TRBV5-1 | CASSLEDRVNEKLFF
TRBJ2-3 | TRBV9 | CASSVVERGTQYF
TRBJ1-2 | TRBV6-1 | CASSGDRVYGYTF
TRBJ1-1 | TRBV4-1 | CASSPSAGGEAFF
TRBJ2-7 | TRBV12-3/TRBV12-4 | CASSSLDGSGNYEQYF
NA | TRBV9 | CASSPRGGPGEQYF